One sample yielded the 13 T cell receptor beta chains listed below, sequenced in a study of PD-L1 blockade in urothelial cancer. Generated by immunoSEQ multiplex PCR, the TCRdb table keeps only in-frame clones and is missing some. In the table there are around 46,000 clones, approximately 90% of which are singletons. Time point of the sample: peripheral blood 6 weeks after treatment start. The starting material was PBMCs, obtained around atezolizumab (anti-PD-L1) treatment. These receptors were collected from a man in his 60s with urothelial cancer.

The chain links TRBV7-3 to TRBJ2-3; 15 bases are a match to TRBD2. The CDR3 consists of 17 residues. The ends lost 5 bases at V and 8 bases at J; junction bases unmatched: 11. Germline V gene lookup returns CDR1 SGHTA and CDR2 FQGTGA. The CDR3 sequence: CASSSAGLAGGSGTQYF. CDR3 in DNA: TGTGCCAGCAGCAGTGCGGGACTAGCGGGGGGTTCTGGTACGCAGTATTTT.

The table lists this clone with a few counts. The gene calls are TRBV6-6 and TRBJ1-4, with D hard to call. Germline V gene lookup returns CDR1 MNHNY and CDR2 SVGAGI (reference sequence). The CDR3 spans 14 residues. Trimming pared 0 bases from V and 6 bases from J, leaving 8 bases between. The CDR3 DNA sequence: TGTGCCAGCAGTTACTCGATCTCGGATGAAAAACTGTTTTTT. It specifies CASSYSISDEKLFF.

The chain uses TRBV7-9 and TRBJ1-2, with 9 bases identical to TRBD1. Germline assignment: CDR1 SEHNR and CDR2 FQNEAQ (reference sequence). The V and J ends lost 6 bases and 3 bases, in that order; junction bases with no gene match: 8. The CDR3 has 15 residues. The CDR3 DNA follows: TGTGCCAGCAGTTCAACAGGGGGCGCGGACTATGGCTACACCTTC. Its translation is CASSSTGGADYGYTF.

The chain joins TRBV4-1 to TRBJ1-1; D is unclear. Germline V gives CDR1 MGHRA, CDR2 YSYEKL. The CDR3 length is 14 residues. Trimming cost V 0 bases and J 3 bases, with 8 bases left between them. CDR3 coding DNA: TGCGCCAGCAGCCAAGATCCCTCGGACACTGAAGCTTTCTTT. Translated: CASSQDPSDTEAFF.

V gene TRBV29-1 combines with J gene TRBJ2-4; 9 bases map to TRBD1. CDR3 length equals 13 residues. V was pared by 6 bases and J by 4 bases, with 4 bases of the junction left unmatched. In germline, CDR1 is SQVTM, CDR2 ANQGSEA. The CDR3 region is CSVDDRGKNIQYF. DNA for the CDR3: TGCAGCGTCGATGACAGGGGGAAAAACATTCAGTACTTC. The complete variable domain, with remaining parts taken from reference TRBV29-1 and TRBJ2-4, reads SAVISQKPSRDICQRGTSLTIQCQVDSQVTMMFWYRQQPGQSLTLIATANQGSEATYESGFVIDKFPISRPNLTFSTLTVSNMSPEDSSIYLCSVDDRGKNIQYFGAGTRLSVL.

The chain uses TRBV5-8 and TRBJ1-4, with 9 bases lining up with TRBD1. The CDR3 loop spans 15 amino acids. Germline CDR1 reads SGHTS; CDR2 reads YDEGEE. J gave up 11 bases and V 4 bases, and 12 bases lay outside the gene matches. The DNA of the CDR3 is TGTGCCAGCAGCGATCCCGGGACAGGGCGTAGGAAACTGTTTTTT. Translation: CASSDPGTGRRKLFF.

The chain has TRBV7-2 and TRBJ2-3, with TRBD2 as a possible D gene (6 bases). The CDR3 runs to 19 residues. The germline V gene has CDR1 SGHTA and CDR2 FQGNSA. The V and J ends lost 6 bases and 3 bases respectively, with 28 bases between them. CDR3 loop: CASSPNPVSASDRTDTQYF. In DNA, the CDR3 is TGTGCCAGCAGTCCTAACCCGGTTTCTGCTAGCGATAGGACAGATACGCAGTATTTT.

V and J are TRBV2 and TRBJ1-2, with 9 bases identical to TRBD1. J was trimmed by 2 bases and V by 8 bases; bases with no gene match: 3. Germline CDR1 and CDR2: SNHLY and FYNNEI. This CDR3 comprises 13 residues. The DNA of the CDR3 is TGTGCCAGCGGTACAGGGGGCAACTATGGCTACACCTTC. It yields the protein CASGTGGNYGYTF.

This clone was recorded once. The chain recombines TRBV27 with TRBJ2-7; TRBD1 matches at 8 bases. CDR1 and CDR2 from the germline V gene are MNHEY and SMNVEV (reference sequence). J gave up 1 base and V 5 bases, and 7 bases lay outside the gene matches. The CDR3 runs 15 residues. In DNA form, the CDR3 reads TGTGCCAGCAGTACCCAGACAGGGGAATCCTACGAGCAGTACTTC. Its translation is CASSTQTGESYEQYF.

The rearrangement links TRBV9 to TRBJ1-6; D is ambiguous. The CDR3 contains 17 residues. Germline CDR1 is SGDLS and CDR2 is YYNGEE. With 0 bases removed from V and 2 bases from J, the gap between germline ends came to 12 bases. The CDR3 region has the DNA TGTGCCAGCAGCGTAGACCCTTGGCTCCCCTATAATTCACCCCTCCACTTT. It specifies CASSVDPWLPYNSPLHF. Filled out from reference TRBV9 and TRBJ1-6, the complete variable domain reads DSGVTQTPKHLITATGQRVTLRCSPRSGDLSVYWYQQSLDQGLQFLIQYYNGEERAKGNILERFSAQQFPDLHSELNLSSLELGDSALYFCASSVDPWLPYNSPLHFGNGTRLTVT.

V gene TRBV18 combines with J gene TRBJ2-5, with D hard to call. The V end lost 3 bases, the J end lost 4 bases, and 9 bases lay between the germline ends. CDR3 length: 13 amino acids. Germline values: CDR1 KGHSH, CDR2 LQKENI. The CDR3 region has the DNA TGTGCCAGCTCACCGCGCTATTCAGAGACCCAGTACTTC. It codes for CASSPRYSETQYF.

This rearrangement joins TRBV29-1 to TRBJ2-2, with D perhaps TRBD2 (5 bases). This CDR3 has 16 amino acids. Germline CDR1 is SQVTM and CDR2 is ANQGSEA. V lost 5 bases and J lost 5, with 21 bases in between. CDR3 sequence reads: CSVSGLWLEETGELFF. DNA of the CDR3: TGCAGCGTTTCTGGTCTGTGGTTGGAGGAAACCGGGGAGCTGTTTTTT.

The CDR3 nucleotides read TGTGCCAGCAGTCCCGTGGGCCTCTCCTACGAGCAGTACTTC. It yields the protein CASSPVGLSYEQYF. The rearrangement links TRBV27 to TRBJ2-7; D call uncertain. The V end was cut by 5 bases, the J end by 0 bases, with 11 bases between. Germline CDR1 and CDR2: MNHEY and SMNVEV (reference sequence). The CDR3 consists of 14 residues.